Following are 25 T cell receptor beta chains from one sample sequenced in a study of blood T cell repertoires in COVID-19. Clones were read by immunoSEQ multiplex PCR, and TCRdb kept only the in-frame ones, dropping some. Here the sample spans approximately 28,000 clones, 90% to 95% being singletons. The sequenced material came from peripheral blood. Receptor source: a woman in her seventies with COVID-19, enrolled during active disease.

In this sample, this clone turned up once. The gene calls are TRBV27 and TRBJ2-2, with TRBD2 matching over 8 bases. The J segment lost 8 bases and the V segment lost 3 bases, leaving 8 bases of the junction unmatched. Germline V gene data show CDR1 as MNHEY and CDR2 as SMNVEV (reference sequence). The CDR3 covers 15 residues. In DNA, the CDR3 is TGTGCCAGCAGTTTTAGAGCGGGAGTGGGGGGGGAGCTGTTTTTT. Translating it yields CASSFRAGVGGELFF.

This sequence joins TRBV11-2 and TRBJ2-1; D is unresolved. This CDR3 contains 15 residues. Per the germline V gene, CDR1 is SGHAT and CDR2 is FQNNGV. Between the trimmed V and J ends, which lost 3 bases and 4 bases, there was a span of 13 bases. The DNA of the CDR3 is TGTGCCAGCAGCTTTAACAACAGACCTTACAATGAGCAGTTCTTC. It specifies CASSFNNRPYNEQFF.

V usage is TRBV10-1 and J usage is TRBJ2-7, with a tentative D call TRBD1 (7 bases). The length of the CDR3 is 13 residues. Germline V gives CDR1 WNHNN, CDR2 SYGVQD (reference sequence). Trimming removed 5 bases at V and 3 bases at J, with 11 bases between. CDR3 in amino acids: CASSPQGGYEQYF. CDR3 in DNA: TGCGCCAGCAGTCCGCAGGGGGGCTACGAGCAGTACTTC.

The chain couples TRBV18 to TRBJ2-5, with TRBD2 matching over 7 bases. This CDR3 is 14 amino acids long. V trimming: 3 bases; J trimming: 2 bases; junction bases outside the gene matches: 3. Germline V gives CDR1 KGHSH, CDR2 LQKENI. The CDR3 region is CASSPGLDQETQYF. DNA of the CDR3: TGTGCCAGCTCACCTGGACTAGATCAAGAGACCCAGTACTTC. Filled out from reference TRBV18 and TRBJ2-5, the complete variable domain reads NAGVMQNPRHLVRRRGQEARLRCSPMKGHSHVYWYRQLPEEGLKFMVYLQKENIIDESGMPKERFSAEFPKEGPSILRIQQVVRGDSAAYFCASSPGLDQETQYFGPGTRLLVL.

Written as DNA, the CDR3 is TGTGCCAGCAGCTTAAAGTCGCTAGCGGGAGTAAGGGCCTACGAGCAGTACTTC. As protein: CASSLKSLAGVRAYEQYF. The chain links TRBV7-2 to TRBJ2-7; 10 bases line up with TRBD2. The CDR3 loop spans 18 amino acids. J was trimmed by 2 bases and V by 2 bases; bases with no gene match: 12. Germline V gene lookup returns CDR1 SGHTA and CDR2 FQGNSA.

The chain uses TRBV28 and TRBJ1-1; D might be TRBD1 (5 bases). Germline V lookup: CDR1 MDHEN, CDR2 SYDVKM. There are 12 residues in the CDR3. V dropped 3 bases and J dropped 5 bases, with 7 bases sitting between them. The chain's CDR3 is CASSFGGTEAFF. The CDR3, as DNA: TGTGCCAGCAGTTTTGGGGGGACTGAAGCTTTCTTT.

This clone was detected only a few times. The chain is built from TRBV7-9 and TRBJ2-2; the match to TRBD2 covers 7 bases. The V gene's germline CDR1 is SEHNR and CDR2 FQNEAQ (reference sequence). Trimming cost V 2 bases and J 3 bases; bases outside gene matches: 9. CDR3 length equals 17 residues. For the CDR3, the DNA is TGTGCCAGCAGCTTATTCTCCGCTAGCGGATACACCGGGGAGCTGTTTTTT. This translates into CASSLFSASGYTGELFF.

This chain uses TRBV28 with TRBJ1-6; the D gene is possibly TRBD1 (6 bases). The CDR3 consists of 16 residues. V gave up 4 bases and J gave up 0 bases, with 10 bases separating them. The germline CDR1 and CDR2 sequences are MDHEN and SYDVKM. The CDR3 DNA is TGTGCCAGCAGTTCGCGGACAGTCTCCTATAATTCACCCCTCCACTTT. Translation: CASSSRTVSYNSPLHF.

The chain joins TRBV19 to TRBJ2-5, with D uncertain. Looked up from germline, CDR1 is LNHDA and CDR2 is SQIVND (reference sequence). The germline V and J ends were trimmed by 1 base and 4 bases, with 4 bases remaining between them. This CDR3 has 12 residues. Here the CDR3 DNA reads TGTGCCAGTAGTATAGGGGCAGAGACCCAGTACTTC. Translated, it gives CASSIGAETQYF. The variable domain in full, with the rest retrieved from reference TRBV19 and TRBJ2-5, is DGGITQSPKYLFRKEGQNVTLSCEQNLNHDAMYWYRQDPGQGLRLIYYSQIVNDFQKGDIAEGYSVSREKKESFPLTVTSAQKNPTAFYLCASSIGAETQYFGPGTRLLVL.

The chain has TRBV7-9 and TRBJ2-7; no reliable D call. The CDR3 is made up of 15 amino acids. From germline, CDR1 is SEHNR and CDR2 FQNEAQ (reference sequence). Trimming stripped 4 bases from V and 1 base from J, with 14 bases between. CDR3 coding DNA: TGTGCCAGCAGCTCCCTAGGCGGTGGTTCCTACGAGCAGTACTTC. Translation: CASSSLGGGSYEQYF.

The chain employs TRBV5-1 and TRBJ2-1; no reliable D call. The germline gives CDR1 SGHRS, CDR2 YFSETQ. Trimming took 5 bases from V and 3 from J, leaving 9 bases between them. The CDR3 is made up of 13 amino acids. The DNA of the CDR3 is TGCGCCAGCAGGGCCGGGTACTACAATGAGCAGTTCTTC. It encodes CASRAGYYNEQFF.

J is TRBJ1-1 and V is TRBV5-1; 7 bases are shared with TRBD1. The CDR3 extends over 14 amino acids. In germline, CDR1 is SGHRS, CDR2 YFSETQ. J gave up 1 base and V 3 bases, and 3 bases lay outside the gene matches. DNA for the CDR3: TGCGCCAGCAGCTGGCGACAGGGGAACACTGAAGCTTTCTTT. Its protein is CASSWRQGNTEAFF.

V gene TRBV18 combines with J gene TRBJ1-1; possible D gene TRBD1, 5 bases. Trimming removed 6 bases at V and 1 base at J, with 21 bases between. CDR3 length: 17 residues. Per germline, CDR1 KGHSH and CDR2 LQKENI. CDR3: CASSLLSLGLKNTEAFF. DNA for the CDR3: TGTGCCAGCTCTCTCCTCTCTTTGGGGCTTAAGAACACTGAAGCTTTCTTT. Combining the CDR3 with reference TRBV18 and TRBJ1-1 gives the whole variable domain NAGVMQNPRHLVRRRGQEARLRCSPMKGHSHVYWYRQLPEEGLKFMVYLQKENIIDESGMPKERFSAEFPKEGPSILRIQQVVRGDSAAYFCASSLLSLGLKNTEAFFGQGTRLTVV.

The rearrangement joins TRBV24-1 to TRBJ2-3; TRBD2 aligns across 8 bases. This CDR3 region has 15 residues. CDR1 and CDR2 (germline): KGHDR, SFDVKD. With 7 bases clipped from V and 0 bases from J, the junction kept 5 bases outside the gene matches. CDR3 in amino acids: CATSAGGVSTDTQYF. CDR3 coding DNA: TGTGCCACCAGCGCCGGGGGGGTTAGCACAGATACGCAGTATTTT.

The V call is TRBV20-1, the J call TRBJ2-5; 11 nucleotides align to TRBD2. CDR1 and CDR2 from the germline V gene are DFQATT and SNEGSKA (reference sequence). The ends lost 3 bases at V and 0 bases at J; junction bases unmatched: 6. The CDR3 is made up of 16 amino acids. The CDR3 is CSASARTSGYQETQYF. In nucleotides, the CDR3 is TGCAGTGCTAGTGCCCGGACTAGCGGGTACCAAGAGACCCAGTACTTC.

The CDR3 DNA reads as TGTGCCAGCAGTTTAATTCGGGATGAGCAGTTCTTC. Translated, it gives CASSLIRDEQFF. The gene calls are TRBV28 and TRBJ2-1; D ambiguous. CDR1 and CDR2 (germline): MDHEN, SYDVKM. The germline V and J ends were trimmed by 2 bases and 8 bases, with 7 bases remaining between them. This CDR3 has 12 residues.

The V gene is TRBV15, the J gene TRBJ1-2, with 7 bases lining up with TRBD1. CDR3 length: 15 residues. CDR1 is LNHNV, CDR2 YYDKDF, per germline (reference sequence). Trimming removed 5 bases from V and 1 base from J; junction bases left unmatched: 7. The CDR3 nucleotides read TGTGCCACCAGCGTTTCGGACAGGCGTAACTATGGCTACACCTTC. It translates to CATSVSDRRNYGYTF. Full variable domain (rest looked up from reference TRBV15 and TRBJ1-2): DAMVIQNPRYQVTQFGKPVTLSCSQTLNHNVMYWYQQKSSQAPKLLFHYYDKDFNNEADTPDNFQSRRPNTSFCFLDIRSPGLGDTAMYLCATSVSDRRNYGYTFGSGTRLTVV.

CDR3 DNA: TGTGCCAGTAGTGGGTACGGGACAGGCGCTGGAAACACCATATATTTT. Its protein is CASSGYGTGAGNTIYF. J is TRBJ1-3 and V is TRBV19, with 8 nucleotides matching TRBD1. Trimming at V came to 5 bases and at J to 2 bases, leaving 8 bases not matched to a gene. CDR1 and CDR2 (germline): LNHDA, SQIVND (reference sequence). The CDR3 runs 16 residues.

The rearrangement links TRBV28 to TRBJ2-2; 7 positions agree with TRBD1. Germline-derived CDR1 and CDR2 are MDHEN and SYDVKM. J was trimmed by 6 bases and V by 5 bases; bases with no gene match: 6. This CDR3 has 14 residues. The CDR3 sequence is CASSITGDPGELFF. For the CDR3, the DNA is TGTGCCAGCAGTATTACAGGGGACCCCGGGGAGCTGTTTTTT. Complete variable domain (other parts from reference TRBV28 and TRBJ2-2): DVKVTQSSRYLVKRTGEKVFLECVQDMDHENMFWYRQDPGLGLRLIYFSYDVKMKEKGDIPEGYSVSREKKERFSLILESASTNQTSMYLCASSITGDPGELFFGEGSRLTVL.

The chain is built from TRBV2 and TRBJ2-1, with D unclear. V lost 2 bases to trimming and J lost 10 bases, with 9 bases between them. Germline CDR1 SNHLY, CDR2 FYNNEI. This CDR3 is 12 amino acids long. In nucleotides, the CDR3 is TGTGCCAGCAGTGAAAGTGCGAGGGAGCAGTTCTTC. This gives the protein CASSESAREQFF.

This rearrangement joins TRBV5-6 to TRBJ1-2; no reliable D call. Between the trimmed V and J ends, which lost 0 bases and 0 bases, there was a span of 6 bases. The CDR3 runs to 14 residues. From germline, CDR1 is SGHDT and CDR2 YYEEEE. The CDR3 DNA sequence: TGTGCCAGCAGCTTGGGAGGTACTAACTATGGCTACACCTTC. As protein: CASSLGGTNYGYTF.

The chain joins TRBV15 to TRBJ2-1; 10 nucleotides agree with TRBD1. Germline loops: CDR1 LNHNV, CDR2 YYDKDF (reference sequence). CDR3 length: 16 residues. V lost 5 bases to trimming and J lost 2 bases; unmatched junction nucleotides: 6. CDR3 nucleotides: TGTGCCACCAGCCGAGGACAGGGGGGCCCCTACAATGAGCAGTTCTTC. This encodes CATSRGQGGPYNEQFF.

V usage is TRBV27 and J usage is TRBJ2-1; 9 bases map to TRBD2. Losses at the gene ends were 3 bases for V and 4 bases for J; bases not matched to a gene: 4. The CDR3 consists of 15 residues. CDR1 and CDR2 (germline): MNHEY, SMNVEV (reference sequence). The CDR3 loop reads CASSFSGRGYNEQFF. The CDR3 bases are TGTGCCAGCAGTTTTAGCGGGAGAGGTTACAATGAGCAGTTCTTC.

Turning to this clone: The sample carries other DNA sequences with the same CDR3. V gene TRBV6-5 combines with J gene TRBJ1-1, with unresolved D. CDR3 length equals 14 residues. Trimming cost V 0 bases and J 4 bases, with 9 bases left between them. Per germline, CDR1 MNHEY and CDR2 SVGAGI. The CDR3 DNA reads as TGTGCCAGCAGTTACTCGACGGGGAGCACTGAAGCTTTCTTT. This gives the protein CASSYSTGSTEAFF.

The CDR3 sequence: CASSLDRRVDYGYTF. The CDR3 bases are TGTGCCAGCTCATTGGACAGGCGGGTGGACTATGGCTACACCTTC. V usage is TRBV19 and J usage is TRBJ1-2, with TRBD1 matching over 7 bases. CDR1 is LNHDA and CDR2 is SQIVND in the germline V gene (reference sequence). CDR3 length: 15 residues. V trimming: 9 bases; J trimming: 3 bases; junction bases outside the gene matches: 13.